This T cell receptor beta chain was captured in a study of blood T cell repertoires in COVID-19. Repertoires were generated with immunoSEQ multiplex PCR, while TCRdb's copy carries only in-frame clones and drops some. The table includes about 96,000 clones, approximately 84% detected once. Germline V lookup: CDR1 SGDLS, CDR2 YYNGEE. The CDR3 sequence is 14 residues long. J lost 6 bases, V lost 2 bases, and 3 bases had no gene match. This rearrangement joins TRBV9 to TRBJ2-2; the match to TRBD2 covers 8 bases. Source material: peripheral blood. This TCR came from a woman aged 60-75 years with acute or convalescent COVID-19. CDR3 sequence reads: CASSVGGAAGELFF. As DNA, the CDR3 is TGTGCCAGCAGCGTCGGGGGGGCGGCCGGGGAGCTGTTTTTT.